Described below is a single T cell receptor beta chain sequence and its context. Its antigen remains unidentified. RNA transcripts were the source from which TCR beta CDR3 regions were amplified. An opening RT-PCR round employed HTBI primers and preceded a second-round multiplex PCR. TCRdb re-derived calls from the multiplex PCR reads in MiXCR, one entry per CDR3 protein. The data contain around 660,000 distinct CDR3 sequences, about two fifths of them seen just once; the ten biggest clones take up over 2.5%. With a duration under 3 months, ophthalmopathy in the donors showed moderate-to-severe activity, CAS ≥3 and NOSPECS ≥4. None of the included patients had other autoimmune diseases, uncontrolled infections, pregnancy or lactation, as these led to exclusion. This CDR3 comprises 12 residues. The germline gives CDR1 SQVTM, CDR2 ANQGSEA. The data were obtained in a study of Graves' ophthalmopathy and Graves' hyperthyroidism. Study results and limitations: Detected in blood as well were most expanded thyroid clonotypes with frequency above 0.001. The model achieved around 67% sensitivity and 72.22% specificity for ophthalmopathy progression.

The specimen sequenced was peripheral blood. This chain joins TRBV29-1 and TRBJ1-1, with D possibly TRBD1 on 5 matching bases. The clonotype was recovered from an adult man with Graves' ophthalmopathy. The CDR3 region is CSVRAGNTEAFF. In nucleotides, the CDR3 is TGCAGTGTCAGGGCGGGGAACACTGAAGCTTTCTTT.